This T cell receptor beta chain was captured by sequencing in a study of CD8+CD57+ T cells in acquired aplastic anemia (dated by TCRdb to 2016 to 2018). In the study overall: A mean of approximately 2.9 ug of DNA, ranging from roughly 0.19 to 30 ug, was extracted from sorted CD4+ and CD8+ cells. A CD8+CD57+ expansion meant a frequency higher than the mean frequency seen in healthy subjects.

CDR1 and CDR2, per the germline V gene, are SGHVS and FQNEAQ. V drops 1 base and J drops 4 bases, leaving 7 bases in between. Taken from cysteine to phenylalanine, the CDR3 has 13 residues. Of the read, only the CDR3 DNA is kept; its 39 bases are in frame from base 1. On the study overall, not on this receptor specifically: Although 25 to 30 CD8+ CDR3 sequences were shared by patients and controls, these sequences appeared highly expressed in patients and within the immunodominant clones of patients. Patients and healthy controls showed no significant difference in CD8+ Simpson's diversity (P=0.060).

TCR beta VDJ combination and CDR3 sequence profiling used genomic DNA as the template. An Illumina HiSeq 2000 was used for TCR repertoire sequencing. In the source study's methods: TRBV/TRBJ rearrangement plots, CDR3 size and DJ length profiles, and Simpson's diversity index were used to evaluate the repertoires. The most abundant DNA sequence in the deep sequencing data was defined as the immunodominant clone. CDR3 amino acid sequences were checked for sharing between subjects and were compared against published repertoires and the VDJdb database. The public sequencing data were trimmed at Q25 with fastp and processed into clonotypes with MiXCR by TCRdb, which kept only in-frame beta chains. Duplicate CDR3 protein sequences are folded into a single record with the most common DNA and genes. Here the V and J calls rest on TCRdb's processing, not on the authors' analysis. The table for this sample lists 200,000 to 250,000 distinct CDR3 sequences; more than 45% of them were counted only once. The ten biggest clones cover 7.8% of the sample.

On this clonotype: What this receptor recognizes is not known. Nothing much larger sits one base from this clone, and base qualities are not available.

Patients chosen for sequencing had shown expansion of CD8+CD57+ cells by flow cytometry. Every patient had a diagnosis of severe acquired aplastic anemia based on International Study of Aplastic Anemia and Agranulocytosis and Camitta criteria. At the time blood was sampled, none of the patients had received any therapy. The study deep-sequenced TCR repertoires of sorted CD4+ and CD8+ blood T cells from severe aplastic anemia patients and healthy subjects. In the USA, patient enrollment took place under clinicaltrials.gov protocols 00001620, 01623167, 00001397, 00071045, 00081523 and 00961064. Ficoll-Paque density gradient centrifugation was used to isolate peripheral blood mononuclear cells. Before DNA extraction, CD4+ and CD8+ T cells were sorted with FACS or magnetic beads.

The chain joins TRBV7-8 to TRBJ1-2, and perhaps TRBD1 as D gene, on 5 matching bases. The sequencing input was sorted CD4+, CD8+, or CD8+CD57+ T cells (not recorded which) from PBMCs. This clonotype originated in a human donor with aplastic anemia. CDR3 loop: CASSLDRTYGYTF. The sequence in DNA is TGTGCCAGCAGCTTAGACAGGACCTATGGCTACACCTTC.